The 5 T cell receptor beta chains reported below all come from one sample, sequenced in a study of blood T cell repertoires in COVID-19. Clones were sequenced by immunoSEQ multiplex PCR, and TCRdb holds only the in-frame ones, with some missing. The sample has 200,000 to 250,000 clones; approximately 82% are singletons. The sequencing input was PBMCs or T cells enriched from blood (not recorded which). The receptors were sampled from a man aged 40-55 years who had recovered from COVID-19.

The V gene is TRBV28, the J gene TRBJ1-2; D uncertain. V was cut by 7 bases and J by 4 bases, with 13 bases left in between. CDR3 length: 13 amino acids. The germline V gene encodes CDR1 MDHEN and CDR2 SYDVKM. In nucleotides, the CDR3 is TGTGCCAGCACCACTGAACCTTTCTATGGCTACACCTTC. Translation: CASTTEPFYGYTF.

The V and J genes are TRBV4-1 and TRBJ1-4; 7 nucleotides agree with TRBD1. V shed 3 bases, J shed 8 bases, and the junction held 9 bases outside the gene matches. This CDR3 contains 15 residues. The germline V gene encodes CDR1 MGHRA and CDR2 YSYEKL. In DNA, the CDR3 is TGCGCCAGCAGCCAGGGAACAGGGGTAAAGGAAAAACTGTTTTTT. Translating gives CASSQGTGVKEKLFF.

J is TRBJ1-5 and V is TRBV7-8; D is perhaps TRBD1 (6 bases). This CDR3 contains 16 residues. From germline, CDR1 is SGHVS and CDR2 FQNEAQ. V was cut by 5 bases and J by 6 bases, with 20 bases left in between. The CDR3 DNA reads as TGTGCCAGCAGCGGATATGCAGGGGTTATGGGTCAGCCCCAGCATTTT. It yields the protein CASSGYAGVMGQPQHF.

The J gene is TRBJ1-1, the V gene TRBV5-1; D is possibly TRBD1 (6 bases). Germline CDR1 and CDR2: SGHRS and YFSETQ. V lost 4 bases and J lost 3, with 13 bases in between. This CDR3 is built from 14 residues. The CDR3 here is CASSLGGVDTEAFF. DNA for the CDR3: TGCGCCAGCAGCCTAGGGGGGGTTGACACTGAAGCTTTCTTT.

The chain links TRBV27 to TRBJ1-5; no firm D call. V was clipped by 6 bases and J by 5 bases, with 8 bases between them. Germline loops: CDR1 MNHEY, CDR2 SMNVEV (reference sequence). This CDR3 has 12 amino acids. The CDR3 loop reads CASRAGYQPQHF. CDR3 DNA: TGTGCCAGCAGGGCTGGTTATCAGCCCCAGCATTTT.